This TCR beta chain is drawn from a study of monozygotic twins with inflammatory bowel disease. Points from the study as a whole: Among IBD patients, TCRbeta diversity (inverse Simpson) was lower than in healthy co-twins. A distinction between different T cell subtypes was not possible. Fewer clonotypes were shared with others by IBD patients than by healthy twins, especially with disease activity.

The CDR3 consists of 12 residues. Germline lookup yields CDR1 LGHNT and CDR2 FRNRAP. As for this clonotype: Its antigen is unknown.

Nested PCRs of approximately 16 and 9 cycles, two in total, were run on TCRalpha and TCRbeta cDNA. One entry per CDR3 protein, without DNA, is what TCRdb gives after re-calling the 5' RACE reads. The ten most abundant clones cover 2.4% of a sample with approximately 150,000 distinct CDR3 sequences. Sequencing was performed on blood. The rearrangement joins TRBV12-5 to TRBJ1-4. The sequence came from a human donor with ulcerative colitis or Crohn's disease, or a healthy co-twin of an affected twin (not recorded which). CDR3 protein: CASGLVLEKLFF.